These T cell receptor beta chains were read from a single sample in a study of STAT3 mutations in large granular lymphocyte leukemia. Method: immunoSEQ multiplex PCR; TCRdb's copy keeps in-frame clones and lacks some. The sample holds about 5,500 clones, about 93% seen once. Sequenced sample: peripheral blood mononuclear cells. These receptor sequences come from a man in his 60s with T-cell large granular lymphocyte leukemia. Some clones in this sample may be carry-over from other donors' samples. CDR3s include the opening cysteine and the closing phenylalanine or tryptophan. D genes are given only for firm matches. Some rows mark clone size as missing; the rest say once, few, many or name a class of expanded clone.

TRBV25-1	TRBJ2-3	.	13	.	CASSDREPDTQYF	TGTGCCAGCAGTGACCGAGAACCAGATACGCAGTATTTT
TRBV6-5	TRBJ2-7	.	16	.	CASSYSGRISSYEQYF	TGTGCCAGCAGTTACTCGGGGCGGATAAGCTCCTACGAGCAGTACTTC
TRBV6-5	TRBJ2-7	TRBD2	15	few	CASRSLAGSSYEQYF	TGTGCCAGCAGGTCACTAGCGGGGAGTTCCTACGAGCAGTACTTC
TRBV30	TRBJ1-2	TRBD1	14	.	CAWSARQGGYGYTF	TGTGCCTGGAGTGCTCGACAGGGAGGGTATGGCTACACCTTC
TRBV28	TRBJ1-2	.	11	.	CASSYKEGYTF	TGTGCCAGCAGCTACAAGGAAGGCTACACCTTC
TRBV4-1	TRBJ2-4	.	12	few	CASSSARNIQYF	TGCGCCAGCAGCTCAGCTAGGAACATTCAGTACTTC
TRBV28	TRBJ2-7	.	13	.	CASATGGSYEQYF	TGTGCCAGCGCTACCGGGGGCTCCTACGAGCAGTACTTC
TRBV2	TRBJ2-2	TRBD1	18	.	CASSHTRLVQGAGGELFF	TGTGCCAGCAGTCACACCCGTCTAGTGCAGGGGGCCGGCGGGGAGCTGTTTTTT
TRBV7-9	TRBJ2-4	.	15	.	CASSQGQGGRDIQYF	TGTGCCAGCAGCCAGGGACAGGGCGGGAGGGACATTCAGTACTTC
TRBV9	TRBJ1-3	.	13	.	CASSLDSGNTIYF	TGTGCCAGCAGCTTAGACTCTGGAAACACCATATATTTT
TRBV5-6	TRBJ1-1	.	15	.	CASSLVPTGSTEAFF	TGTGCCAGCAGCTTGGTTCCAACAGGGAGCACTGAAGCTTTCTTT
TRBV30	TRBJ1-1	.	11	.	CAWTEVTEAFF	TGTGCCTGGACAGAAGTCACTGAAGCTTTCTTT
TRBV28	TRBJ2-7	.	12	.	CASSLRPWEQYF	TGTGCCAGCAGTTTGCGACCGTGGGAGCAGTACTTC
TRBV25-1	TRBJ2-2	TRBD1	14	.	CATKGQTLPGELFF	TGTGCCACCAAGGGACAGACCCTCCCCGGGGAGCTGTTTTTT
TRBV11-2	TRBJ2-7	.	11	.	CASSSYYEQYF	TGTGCCAGCAGCTCCTATTACGAGCAGTACTTC
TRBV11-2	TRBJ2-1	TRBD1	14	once	CASSLETGYNEQFF	TGTGCCAGCAGCTTAGAGACAGGGTACAATGAGCAGTTCTTC
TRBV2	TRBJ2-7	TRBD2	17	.	CASSGDSGTSASYEQYF	TGTGCCAGCAGTGGGGACTCGGGGACTAGCGCTAGCTACGAGCAGTACTTC
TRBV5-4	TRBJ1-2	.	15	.	CASSLGAQGNYGYTF	TGTGCCAGCAGCTTGGGGGCGCAGGGTAACTATGGCTACACCTTC
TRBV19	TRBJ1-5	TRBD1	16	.	CASSAQQGASNQPQHF	TGTGCCAGTAGTGCGCAACAGGGGGCGAGCAATCAGCCCCAGCATTTT
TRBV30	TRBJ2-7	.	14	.	CAWSPGTYAYEQYF	TGTGCCTGGAGTCCTGGGACTTACGCCTACGAGCAGTACTTC
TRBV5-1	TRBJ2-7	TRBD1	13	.	CASPRTGGAEQYF	TGCGCCAGCCCCCGGACAGGGGGCGCCGAGCAGTACTTC
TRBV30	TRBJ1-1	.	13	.	CALKGGLNTEAFF	TGTGCCCTCAAGGGGGGGCTGAACACTGAAGCTTTCTTT
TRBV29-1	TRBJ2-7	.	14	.	CSVVLTFRPYEQYF	TGCAGCGTTGTCTTGACCTTTAGGCCTTACGAGCAGTACTTC
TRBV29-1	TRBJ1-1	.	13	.	CSVWGREKTEAFF	TGCAGCGTCTGGGGCAGGGAAAAGACTGAAGCTTTCTTT
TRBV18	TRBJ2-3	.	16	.	CASSRLGQTFTDTQYF	TGTGCCAGCTCACGGTTGGGACAAACGTTCACAGATACGCAGTATTTT
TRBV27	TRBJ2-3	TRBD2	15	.	CASSYTSGSTDTQYF	TGTGCCAGCAGCTATACTAGCGGGAGCACAGATACGCAGTATTTT